Presented here are 21 T cell receptor beta chains from one specimen sequenced in a study of blood T cell repertoires in COVID-19 (dated by TCRdb to the early 2020s). The library was produced with the immunoSEQ multiplex PCR assay. Held by TCRdb, this immuneACCESS table contains in-frame sequences only and omits some clones. Under half of the omission traces to an unresolved V gene where checked; the cause of the rest is unknown. Here the sample has roughly 180,000 clones; over 75% occur a single time. Roughly 11% of the sample belongs to the ten largest clones. Material for sequencing was PBMCs or T cells enriched from blood (not recorded which). The receptors shown here come from a man aged 45-60 years who had recovered from COVID-19.

This chain's CDR3 is CASSSGTGTGNTIYF. CDR3 sequence (DNA): TGTGCCAGCAGCTCCGGGACAGGGACTGGAAACACCATATATTTT. V usage is TRBV7-3 and J usage is TRBJ1-3; TRBD1 matches at 9 bases. CDR1 is SGHTA, CDR2 FQGTGA, per germline. CDR3 length: 15 residues. The V and J ends lost 4 bases and 2 bases, in that order; junction bases with no gene match: 3.

The V and J genes are TRBV1 and TRBJ1-5. TRBV1 is annotated as a pseudogene. The CDR3 extends over 17 amino acids. Written as DNA, the CDR3 is TGCACCAGCAGCCTGGTGGGACTACTGACTATAAATCAGCCCCAGCATTTT. Amino acids: CTSSLVGLLTINQPQHF.

The chain uses TRBV5-4 and TRBJ2-1; 8 nucleotides match TRBD1. This CDR3 contains 15 residues. Per germline, CDR1 SGHNT and CDR2 YYREEE (reference sequence). The trim removed 3 bases at V and 0 bases at J, leaving 2 bases unmatched. CDR3 DNA sequence: TGTGCCAGCAGCTGGACAGGGTCCTCCTACAATGAGCAGTTCTTC. Translated, it gives CASSWTGSSYNEQFF.

The gene calls are TRBV12-3 or TRBV12-4 and TRBJ2-7, with D uncertain. The length of the CDR3 is 11 residues. Trimming cost V 3 bases and J 3 bases, with 3 bases left between them. CDR3 in DNA: TGTGCCAGCAGTTTCAGCTACGAGCAGTACTTC. This translates into CASSFSYEQYF.

This clone was counted only a few times. The V and J genes are TRBV10-3 and TRBJ1-5; D is ambiguous. Trimming pared 8 bases from V and 6 bases from J, leaving 11 bases between. The CDR3 contains 12 residues. Germline loops: CDR1 ENHRY, CDR2 SYGVKD. CDR3 nucleotides: TGTGCCATCGCCGGGGTGGGTCAGCCCCAGCATTTT. This translates into CAIAGVGQPQHF.

The chain joins TRBV29-1 to TRBJ1-4; TRBD1 matches 7 bases. This CDR3 is built from 15 residues. From germline, CDR1 is SQVTM and CDR2 ANQGSEA. V shed 6 bases, J shed 4 bases, and the junction held 11 bases outside the gene matches. The CDR3 region has the DNA TGCAGCGTGGCCTGGGGGCAGGGGGGTAATGAAAAACTGTTTTTT. It is translated as CSVAWGQGGNEKLFF.

The chain couples TRBV19 to TRBJ1-4, with D possibly TRBD1 on 6 matching bases. This CDR3 comprises 14 residues. The V and J ends lost 4 bases and 5 bases respectively, with 11 bases between them. The V gene's germline CDR1 is LNHDA and CDR2 SQIVND (reference sequence). The CDR3 loop reads CASSKGRGNEKLFF. CDR3 nucleotides: TGTGCCAGTAGTAAGGGCAGGGGAAATGAAAAACTGTTTTTT.

The CDR3 DNA follows: TGCGCCAGCAGCCCCAGCGGGAGGGCCCCAGATACGCAGTATTTT. This codes for CASSPSGRAPDTQYF. The V and J genes are TRBV5-1 and TRBJ2-3; TRBD2 matches 10 bases. Germline CDR1 and CDR2: SGHRS and YFSETQ. This CDR3 contains 15 residues. V shed 4 bases and J 4 bases; nucleotides not matched to a gene: 6.

CDR3 sequence (DNA): TGCGCCAGCAGCTCCGGGACAGTAACTGCAACTAATGAAAAACTGTTTTTT. This encodes CASSSGTVTATNEKLFF. The chain combines TRBV5-1 with TRBJ1-4; 7 bases are a match to TRBD1. The germline CDR1 and CDR2 sequences are SGHRS and YFSETQ. The CDR3 is made up of 17 amino acids. V lost 3 bases and J lost 0; bases outside the gene matches: 8.

This clone was observed a few times. This chain connects TRBV6-5 to TRBJ2-1; D may be TRBD2 (5 bases). The V end was cut by 6 bases, the J end by 0 bases, with 12 bases between. The CDR3 loop spans 15 amino acids. Germline-derived CDR1 and CDR2 are MNHEY and SVGAGI. In DNA, the CDR3 is TGTGCCAGCAGCTCCTCCCGGGGCTCCTACAATGAGCAGTTCTTC. It specifies CASSSSRGSYNEQFF.

The chain combines TRBV2 with TRBJ2-2, with TRBD2 matching 7 bases. CDR1 and CDR2 (germline): SNHLY, FYNNEI. Trimming removed 5 bases from V and 6 bases from J; junction bases left unmatched: 15. The length of the CDR3 is 17 residues. This CDR3 is CASSPLFQAGAPGELFF. CDR3 nucleotides: TGTGCCAGCAGTCCTTTATTCCAGGCGGGAGCCCCCGGGGAGCTGTTTTTT.

As to this clone: Other DNA variants within this sample encode the same CDR3. The gene calls are TRBV5-1 and TRBJ1-1, with 8 bases aligning to TRBD1. The CDR3 runs to 15 residues. The germline V gene encodes CDR1 SGHRS and CDR2 YFSETQ. Trimming at V came to 0 bases and at J to 1 base, leaving 2 bases not matched to a gene. Here the CDR3 DNA reads TGCGCCAGCAGCTTGGCAGGGACAGGGAACACTGAAGCTTTCTTT. Protein: CASSLAGTGNTEAFF.

V usage is TRBV6-5 and J usage is TRBJ1-1, with 7 bases aligning to TRBD1. CDR3 length equals 12 residues. The germline CDR1 and CDR2 sequences are MNHEY and SVGAGI. V was clipped by 4 bases and J by 11 bases; unmatched bases: 7. The DNA of the CDR3 is TGTGCCAGCAGTTTCTTTACAGGGGAGGCTTTCTTT. Its translation is CASSFFTGEAFF.

The chain combines TRBV2 with TRBJ1-2; 9 bases line up with TRBD1. The CDR3 has 14 residues. Germline trimming cut 6 bases from V and 5 bases from J; bases unmatched to any gene: 7. Per the germline V gene, CDR1 is SNHLY and CDR2 is FYNNEI. Here the CDR3 reads CASRDRDRAYGYTF. DNA of the CDR3: TGTGCCAGCAGAGACCGGGACAGGGCATATGGCTACACCTTC. Full variable domain (remainder filled in from reference TRBV2 and TRBJ1-2): EPEVTQTPSHQVTQMGQEVILRCVPISNHLYFYWYRQILGQKVEFLVSFYNNEISEKSEIFDDQFSVERPDGSNFTLKIRSTKLEDSAMYFCASRDRDRAYGYTFGSGTRLTVV.

J is TRBJ2-3 and V is TRBV7-3; 10 bases align to TRBD2. The germline V gene has CDR1 SGHTA and CDR2 FQGTGA. CDR3 size: 16 residues. The junction had 8 bases not matched to a gene; V was cut back by 2 bases and J by 6 bases. CDR3 sequence reads: CASSLGLAEVGDTQYF. In DNA, the CDR3 is TGTGCCAGCAGCTTAGGACTAGCGGAGGTAGGGGATACGCAGTATTTT.

The CDR3 DNA reads TGTGCCATCAGTGTTGATAGGGAGAATTCACCCCTCCACTTT. Translated: CAISVDRENSPLHF. This chain connects TRBV10-3 to TRBJ1-6; no clear D. V was shortened by 4 bases and J by 7 bases, with 11 bases between the two germline ends. There are 14 residues in the CDR3. Germline values: CDR1 ENHRY, CDR2 SYGVKD.

The gene calls are TRBV13 and TRBJ1-1, with 9 bases lining up with TRBD1. The germline CDR1 and CDR2 sequences are PRHDT and FYEKMQ (reference sequence). J lost 4 bases, V lost 5 bases, and 14 bases had no gene match. This CDR3 region has 17 residues. CDR3 loop: CASSRLTGTGPSTEAFF. In DNA form, the CDR3 reads TGTGCCAGCAGCCGCCTGACCGGGACAGGGCCTTCCACTGAAGCTTTCTTT. Filled out from reference TRBV13 and TRBJ1-1, the complete variable domain reads AAGVIQSPRHLIKEKRETATLKCYPIPRHDTVYWYQQGPGQDPQFLISFYEKMQSDKGSIPDRFSAQQFSDYHSELNMSSLELGDSALYFCASSRLTGTGPSTEAFFGQGTRLTVV.

V gene TRBV6-5 combines with J gene TRBJ1-1; D is possibly TRBD1 (5 bases). This CDR3 is built from 15 residues. Germline-derived CDR1 and CDR2 are MNHEY and SVGAGI. With 10 bases removed from V and 1 base from J, the gap between germline ends came to 19 bases. The CDR3 nucleotides read TGTGCCACCTACCCGAACCGGGGGTGGAACACTGAAGCTTTCTTT. Translation gives CATYPNRGWNTEAFF.

The chain is built from TRBV18 and TRBJ2-7; D is perhaps TRBD2 (7 bases). This CDR3 spans 14 amino acids. V gave up 6 bases and J gave up 0 bases, with 12 bases separating them. From germline, CDR1 is KGHSH and CDR2 LQKENI. CDR3 in DNA: TGTGCCAGCTCCAAAGGGGGGGGCTCCTACGAGCAGTACTTC. It specifies CASSKGGGSYEQYF.

This clone was seen only once. V is TRBV9 and J is TRBJ2-7, with a possible D match to TRBD1 (5 bases). The CDR3 is 13 residues long. V was shortened by 4 bases and J by 4 bases, with 12 bases between the two germline ends. Germline V gene data show CDR1 as SGDLS and CDR2 as YYNGEE. As DNA, the CDR3 is TGTGCCAGCAGCCCCCCGACAGATTACGAGCAGTACTTC. This sequence encodes CASSPPTDYEQYF.

CDR3 protein: CASSQSQRGQPQHF. As DNA, the CDR3 is TGTGCCAGCAGCCAATCCCAGCGGGGTCAGCCCCAGCATTTT. The rearrangement joins TRBV3-1 (or the pseudogene TRBV3-2) to TRBJ1-5; no definite D call. Trimming pared 2 bases from V and 6 bases from J, leaving 11 bases between. Germline V gene data show CDR1 as LGHDT and CDR2 as YNNKEL (reference sequence). The CDR3 sequence is 14 residues long.